Listed below are T cell receptor beta chains from one sample, sequenced in a study of CDR3 diversity in severe acne. TCRdb itself ran the PCR reads through MiXCR, one entry per CDR3 protein. Of about 97,000 distinct CDR3 sequences listed, 45% to 60% were seen once; the top ten hold roughly 12%. The sample was blood. These receptors all come from a male donor with acne. Both conserved end residues are part of each CDR3. Each record gives: J gene, D gene, clone size, V gene, CDR3 DNA, CDR3 protein. D genes are given only for firm matches. Rows give clone size only sometimes, using once, few, many, or a class for an expanded clone.

j_call: TRBJ2-7; d_call: NA; clone_size: many; v_call: TRBV10-3; cdr3_nt: TGTGCCATACAAACGGGACCCTACGAGCAGTACTTC; cdr3_aa: CAIQTGPYEQYF
j_call: TRBJ1-1; d_call: NA; clone_size: many; v_call: TRBV24-1; cdr3_nt: TGTGCCACCAGTGATTCTTACATGAACACTGAAGCTTTCTTT; cdr3_aa: CATSDSYMNTEAFF
j_call: TRBJ2-5; d_call: NA; clone_size: few; v_call: TRBV27; cdr3_nt: TGTGCCAGCAGTTTCCGGGGCCGACGGGAGACCCAGTACTTC; cdr3_aa: CASSFRGRRETQYF
j_call: TRBJ2-2; d_call: NA; clone_size: NA; v_call: TRBV7-8; cdr3_nt: TGTGCCAGCAGCTTAGCCGACGGGGAGCTGTTTTTT; cdr3_aa: CASSLADGELFF
j_call: TRBJ2-5; d_call: NA; clone_size: NA; v_call: TRBV28; cdr3_nt: TGTGCCAGCAGTCCCGTGAGGTTTAACCAAGAGACCCAGTACTTC; cdr3_aa: CASSPVRFNQETQYF
j_call: TRBJ1-4; d_call: TRBD1; clone_size: many; v_call: TRBV20-1; cdr3_nt: TGCAGTGCTAGAGATAAAACAGGGGGCGAGAAAACTAATGAAAAACTGTTTTTT; cdr3_aa: CSARDKTGGEKTNEKLFF
j_call: TRBJ2-3; d_call: NA; clone_size: many; v_call: TRBV7-2; cdr3_nt: TGTGCCAGCAGCTCCCCGGCTAGCGTAGATACGCAGTATTTT; cdr3_aa: CASSSPASVDTQYF
j_call: TRBJ1-2; d_call: NA; clone_size: NA; v_call: TRBV29-1; cdr3_nt: TGCAGCGTTGACGGGCTCAGTGGCTACACCTTC; cdr3_aa: CSVDGLSGYTF
j_call: TRBJ2-1; d_call: TRBD2; clone_size: few; v_call: TRBV29-1; cdr3_nt: TGCAGCGTTAGCGGGAGGGCCTTGGATGAGCAGTTCTTC; cdr3_aa: CSVSGRALDEQFF
j_call: TRBJ2-5; d_call: NA; clone_size: few; v_call: TRBV5-6; cdr3_nt: TGTGCCAGCAGCTTAGGGATTGGGGGGAGGGAGACCCAGTACTTC; cdr3_aa: CASSLGIGGRETQYF
j_call: TRBJ1-1; d_call: NA; clone_size: NA; v_call: TRBV7-3; cdr3_nt: TGTGCCAGCAGCTTGGCCGCGGCAGGGAACACTGAAGCTTTCTTT; cdr3_aa: CASSLAAAGNTEAFF
j_call: TRBJ2-3; d_call: TRBD2; clone_size: medium-sized; v_call: TRBV15; cdr3_nt: TGTGCCACCAGCAGATCGCCTTTAGCGGGAGCAGATACGCAGTATTTT; cdr3_aa: CATSRSPLAGADTQYF
j_call: TRBJ2-3; d_call: TRBD2; clone_size: many; v_call: TRBV20-1; cdr3_nt: TGCAGTGCCGTACTAGCGGGAGGAGTGAATACGCAGTATTTT; cdr3_aa: CSAVLAGGVNTQYF
j_call: TRBJ1-2; d_call: NA; clone_size: many; v_call: TRBV20-1; cdr3_nt: TGCAGTGCTAGATCGGACAGCTATGGCTACACCTTC; cdr3_aa: CSARSDSYGYTF